The next 15 T cell receptor beta chains were all read from a single sample in a study of shared clonotypes between healthy human individuals. The repertoire was sequenced with immunoSEQ multiplex PCR; TCRdb's copy has only in-frame clones and lacks some. The sample lists about 1.1 million clones; 78% were seen once. Input material: memory CD4+ T cells from PBMCs. The subset denotes: CD45RA-negative fraction. The receptors derive from a man in his late teens or twenties in good health. Some clones in this sample may be carry-over from other donors' samples.

The chain employs TRBV11-2 and TRBJ2-7; D could derive from TRBD1 or TRBD2 (5 bases each). The CDR3 runs 13 residues. The germline V and J ends were trimmed by 4 bases and 4 bases, with 11 bases remaining between them. The germline V gene has CDR1 SGHAT and CDR2 FQNNGV. DNA of the CDR3: TGTGCCAGCAGCTCCTGGGACGGTTACGAGCAGTACTTC. Amino acid sequence: CASSSWDGYEQYF.

The chain uses TRBV10-3 and TRBJ2-5, with TRBD2 as a possible D gene (6 bases). Trimming removed 10 bases from V and 4 bases from J, with 19 bases in between. Germline CDR1 reads ENHRY; CDR2 reads SYGVKD. The CDR3 extends over 14 amino acids. The CDR3: CASSDPNGGETQYF. The CDR3 DNA reads TGTGCCAGCTCTGATCCTAACGGGGGAGAGACCCAGTACTTC.

The chain is built from TRBV25-1 and TRBJ1-2; D not certain. Between the trimmed V and J ends, which lost 7 bases and 1 base, there was a span of 4 bases. The CDR3 is made up of 11 amino acids. The germline V gene encodes CDR1 MGHDK and CDR2 SYGVNS. CDR3 coding DNA: TGTGCCAGCAACGATAACTATGGCTACACCTTC. Translated, it gives CASNDNYGYTF.

The rearrangement links TRBV2 to TRBJ2-5; 7 bases are shared with TRBD2. This CDR3 has 12 amino acids. J lost 0 bases, V lost 8 bases, and 0 bases had no gene match. Germline-derived CDR1 and CDR2 are SNHLY and FYNNEI. Here the CDR3 reads CASGGDQETQYF. CDR3 DNA: TGTGCCAGCGGGGGGGACCAAGAGACCCAGTACTTC.

In its sample, this clone was seen once. The rearrangement joins TRBV7-9 to TRBJ2-7, with no clear D. Trimming removed 1 base from V and 0 bases from J, with 16 bases in between. In germline, CDR1 is SEHNR, CDR2 FQNEAQ (reference sequence). CDR3 length equals 17 residues. This chain's CDR3 is CASSLGVGPQSSYEQYF. The CDR3 DNA sequence: TGTGCCAGCAGCTTAGGGGTCGGCCCTCAAAGCTCCTACGAGCAGTACTTC.

This clone was recorded only once. A far larger clone is one base from this, pointing to a likely read error. The chain recombines TRBV4-1 with TRBJ2-2, with 10 bases lining up with TRBD1. CDR1 MGHRA and CDR2 YSYEKL come from the germline V gene. CDR3 length: 18 amino acids. CDR3 nucleotide sequence: TGCGTCAGCAGCCAAAGGTCCCGACAGGGGGCATATAGCGGGGAGCTGTTTTTT. Translating it yields CVSSQRSRQGAYSGELFF.

The chain recombines TRBV19 with TRBJ1-4; TRBD1 aligns across 9 bases. Germline CDR1 reads LNHDA; CDR2 reads SQIVND (reference sequence). This CDR3 spans 13 amino acids. The J segment lost 7 bases and the V segment lost 6 bases, leaving 3 bases of the junction unmatched. The CDR3: CASRDRGGEKLFF. The CDR3 nucleotides read TGTGCCAGTAGGGACAGGGGCGGTGAAAAACTGTTTTTT.

The genes are TRBV2 and TRBJ1-4; 7 positions match TRBD1. The trim removed 8 bases at V and 6 bases at J, leaving 9 bases unmatched. CDR3 length: 14 amino acids. Germline-derived CDR1 and CDR2 are SNHLY and FYNNEI. The CDR3 DNA reads as TGTGCCAGCCGAAAGGGACAGCTAGATGAAAAACTGTTTTTT. Its protein product is CASRKGQLDEKLFF.

The chain uses TRBV7-2 and TRBJ2-7, with D possibly TRBD1 on 5 matching bases. Per germline, CDR1 SGHTA and CDR2 FQGNSA. Trimming removed 1 base at V and 4 bases at J, with 11 bases between. This CDR3 region has 14 residues. The CDR3 spells CASSLGGRVYEQYF. CDR3 sequence (DNA): TGTGCCAGCAGCTTAGGCGGCAGGGTGTACGAGCAGTACTTC.

The chain recombines TRBV5-6 with TRBJ1-3; D unclear. This CDR3 is built from 15 residues. Germline V gene data show CDR1 as SGHDT and CDR2 as YYEEEE. V gave up 1 base and J gave up 0 bases, with 8 bases separating them. The DNA of the CDR3 is TGTGCCAGCAGCTTGCGGCCGGACTCTGGAAACACCATATATTTT. As protein: CASSLRPDSGNTIYF.

The rearrangement links TRBV29-1 to TRBJ2-3; 8 positions agree with TRBD2. Germline V gene sequence: CDR1 SQVTM, CDR2 ANQGSEA. CDR3 length equals 13 residues. The CDR3 sequence is CSILAGSTDTQYF. The CDR3, as DNA: TGCAGTATTTTAGCGGGAAGCACAGATACGCAGTATTTT.

The rearrangement joins TRBV28 to TRBJ2-5, with 8 bases identical to TRBD1. The V gene end was trimmed by 3 bases and the J gene end by 11 bases; junction bases not matched to a gene: 14. The CDR3 loop spans 15 amino acids. Germline CDR1 is MDHEN and CDR2 is SYDVKM. CDR3 protein: CASSFPGQEYGEQYF. The CDR3 DNA reads TGTGCCAGCAGTTTCCCGGGACAGGAGTATGGTGAGCAGTACTTC.

This chain uses TRBV4-2 with TRBJ2-2, with 8 nucleotides matching TRBD1. The CDR3 extends over 16 amino acids. The germline CDR1 and CDR2 sequences are LGHNA and YNFKEQ. With 4 bases clipped from V and 7 bases from J, the junction kept 11 bases outside the gene matches. CDR3 in amino acids: CASSPDRGFYGGELFF. CDR3 bases: TGTGCCAGCAGCCCCGACAGGGGCTTTTATGGCGGGGAGCTGTTTTTT.

The chain employs TRBV30 and TRBJ1-2, with D maybe TRBD1 (5 bases). The CDR3 contains 16 residues. CDR1 GTSNPN and CDR2 SVGIG come from the germline V gene (reference sequence). Trimming shortened V by 2 bases and J by 3 bases, and 19 bases separated the two germline ends. The CDR3 protein is CAWSSTGAPADYGYTF. In DNA form, the CDR3 reads TGTGCCTGGAGTTCTACCGGGGCCCCCGCGGACTATGGCTACACCTTC.

This clone was seen only a few times. The rearrangement joins TRBV5-6 to TRBJ1-1; TRBD1 might be the D (5 bases). Looked up from germline, CDR1 is SGHDT and CDR2 is YYEEEE. The CDR3 sequence is 11 residues long. Trimming shortened V by 4 bases and J by 11 bases, and 12 bases separated the two germline ends. The CDR3 is CASSGRGGAFF. For the CDR3, the DNA is TGTGCCAGCAGCGGACGCGGGGGGGCTTTCTTT.